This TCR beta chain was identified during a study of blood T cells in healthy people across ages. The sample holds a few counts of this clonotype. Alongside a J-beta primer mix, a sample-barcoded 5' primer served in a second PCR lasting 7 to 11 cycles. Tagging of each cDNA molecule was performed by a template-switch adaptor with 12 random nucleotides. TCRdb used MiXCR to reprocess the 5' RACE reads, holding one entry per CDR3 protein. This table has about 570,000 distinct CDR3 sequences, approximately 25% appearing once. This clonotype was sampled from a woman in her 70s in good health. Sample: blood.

The CDR3 region has the DNA TGTGCCAGCTCACGTCTAGGAACTAGCACAGATACGCAGTATTTT. Protein product: CASSRLGTSTDTQYF. The chain recombines TRBV18 with TRBJ2-3; D is unclear. Germline V gene data show CDR1 as KGHSH and CDR2 as LQKENI. V shed 4 bases and J shed 0 bases, with 11 bases lying between them. CDR3 length: 15 residues.